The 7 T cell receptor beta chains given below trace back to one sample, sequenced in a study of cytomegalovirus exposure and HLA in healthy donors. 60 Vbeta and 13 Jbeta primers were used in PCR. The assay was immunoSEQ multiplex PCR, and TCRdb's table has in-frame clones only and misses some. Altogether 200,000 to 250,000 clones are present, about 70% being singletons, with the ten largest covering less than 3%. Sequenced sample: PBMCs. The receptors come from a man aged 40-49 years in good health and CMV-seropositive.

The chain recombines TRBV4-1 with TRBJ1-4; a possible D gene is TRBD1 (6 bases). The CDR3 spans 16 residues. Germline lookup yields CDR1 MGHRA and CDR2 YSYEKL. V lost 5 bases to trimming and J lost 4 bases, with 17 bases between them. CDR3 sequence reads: CASSKIRTAFNEKLFF. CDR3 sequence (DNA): TGCGCCAGCAGCAAAATAAGGACAGCCTTTAATGAAAAACTGTTTTTT.

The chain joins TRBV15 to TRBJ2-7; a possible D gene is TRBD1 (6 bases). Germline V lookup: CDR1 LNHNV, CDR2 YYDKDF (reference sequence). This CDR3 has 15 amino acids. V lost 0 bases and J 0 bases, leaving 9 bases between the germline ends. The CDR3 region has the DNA TGTGCCACCAGCAGAGATGTACAGGGCTCCTACGAGCAGTACTTC. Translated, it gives CATSRDVQGSYEQYF.

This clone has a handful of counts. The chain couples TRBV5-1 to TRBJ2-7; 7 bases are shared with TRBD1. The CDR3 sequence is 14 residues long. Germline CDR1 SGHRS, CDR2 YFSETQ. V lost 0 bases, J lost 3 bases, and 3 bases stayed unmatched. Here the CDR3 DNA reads TGCGCCAGCAGCTTGGGACAGGGCATCTACGAGCAGTACTTC. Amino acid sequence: CASSLGQGIYEQYF.

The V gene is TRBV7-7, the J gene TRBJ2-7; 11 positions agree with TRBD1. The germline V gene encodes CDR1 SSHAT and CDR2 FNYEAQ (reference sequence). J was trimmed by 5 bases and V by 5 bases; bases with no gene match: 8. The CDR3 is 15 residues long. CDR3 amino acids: CASSVGTGGQDEQYF. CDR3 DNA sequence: TGTGCCAGCAGCGTCGGGACAGGGGGTCAGGACGAGCAGTACTTC.

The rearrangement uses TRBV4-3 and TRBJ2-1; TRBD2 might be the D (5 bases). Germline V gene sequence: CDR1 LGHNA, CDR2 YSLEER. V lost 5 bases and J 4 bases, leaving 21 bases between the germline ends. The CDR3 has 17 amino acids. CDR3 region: CASSYGEGLPLYNEQFF. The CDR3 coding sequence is TGCGCCAGCAGCTACGGAGAGGGCCTTCCCCTTTACAATGAGCAGTTCTTC.

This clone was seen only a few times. CDR3 amino acids: CASSLPLDRGYGYTF. In DNA, the CDR3 is TGTGCCAGCAGCTTACCCTTGGACAGGGGTTATGGCTACACCTTC. This chain connects TRBV13 to TRBJ1-2, with TRBD1 identical over 9 bases. This CDR3 contains 15 residues. Trimming at V came to 2 bases and at J to 5 bases, leaving 6 bases not matched to a gene. Germline V lookup: CDR1 PRHDT, CDR2 FYEKMQ (reference sequence).

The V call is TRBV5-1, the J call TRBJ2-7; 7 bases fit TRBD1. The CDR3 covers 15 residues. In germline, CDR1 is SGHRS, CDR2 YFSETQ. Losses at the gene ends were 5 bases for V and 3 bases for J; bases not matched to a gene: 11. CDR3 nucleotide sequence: TGCGCCAGCAGAACACGGGTAGGGGGCAACTACGAGCAGTACTTC. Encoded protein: CASRTRVGGNYEQYF.